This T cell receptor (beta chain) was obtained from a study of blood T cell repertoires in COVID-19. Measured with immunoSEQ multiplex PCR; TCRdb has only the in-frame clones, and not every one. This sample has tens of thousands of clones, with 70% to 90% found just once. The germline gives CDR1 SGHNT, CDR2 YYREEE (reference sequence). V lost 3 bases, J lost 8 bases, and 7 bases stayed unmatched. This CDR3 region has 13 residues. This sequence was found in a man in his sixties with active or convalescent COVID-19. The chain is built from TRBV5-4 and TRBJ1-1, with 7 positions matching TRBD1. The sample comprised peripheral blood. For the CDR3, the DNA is TGTGCCAGCAGCTCCTTTGACAGGGCCGAAGCTTTCTTT. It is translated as CASSSFDRAEAFF.